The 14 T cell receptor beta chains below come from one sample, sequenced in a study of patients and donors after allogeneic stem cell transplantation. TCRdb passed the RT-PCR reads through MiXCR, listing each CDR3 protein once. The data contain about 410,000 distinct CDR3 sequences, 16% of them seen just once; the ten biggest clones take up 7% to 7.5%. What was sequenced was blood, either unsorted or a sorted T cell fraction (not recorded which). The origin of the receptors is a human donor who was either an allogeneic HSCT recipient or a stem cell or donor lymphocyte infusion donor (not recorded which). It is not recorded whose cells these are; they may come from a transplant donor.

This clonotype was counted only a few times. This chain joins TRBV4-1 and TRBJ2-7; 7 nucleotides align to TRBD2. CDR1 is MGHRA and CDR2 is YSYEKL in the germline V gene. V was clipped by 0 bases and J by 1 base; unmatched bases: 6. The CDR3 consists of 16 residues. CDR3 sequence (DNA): TGCGCCAGCAGCCAAGATCAGCCTAGCGGATCCTACGAGCAGTACTTC. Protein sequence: CASSQDQPSGSYEQYF.

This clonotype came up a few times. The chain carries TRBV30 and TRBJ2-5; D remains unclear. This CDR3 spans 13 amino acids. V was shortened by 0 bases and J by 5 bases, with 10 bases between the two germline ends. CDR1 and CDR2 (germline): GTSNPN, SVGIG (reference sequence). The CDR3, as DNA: TGTGCCTGGAGTGTAAGATTTCGGGAGACCCAGTACTTC. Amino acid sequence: CAWSVRFRETQYF.

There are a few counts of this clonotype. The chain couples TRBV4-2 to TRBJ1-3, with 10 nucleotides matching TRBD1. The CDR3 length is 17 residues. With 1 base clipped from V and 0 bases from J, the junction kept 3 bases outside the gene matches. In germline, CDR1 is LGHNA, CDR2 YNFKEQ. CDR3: CASSQGDRGSSGNTIYF. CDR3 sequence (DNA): TGTGCCAGCAGCCAAGGGGACAGGGGATCCTCTGGAAACACCATATATTTT.

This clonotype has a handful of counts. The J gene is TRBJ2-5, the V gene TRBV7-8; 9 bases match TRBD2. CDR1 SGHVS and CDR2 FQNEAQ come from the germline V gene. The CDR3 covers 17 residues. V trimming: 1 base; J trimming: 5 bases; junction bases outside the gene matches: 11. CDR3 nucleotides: TGTGCCAGCAGCTTAGGTGCGGGAGGGCCCCGGGATGAGACCCAGTACTTC. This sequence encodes CASSLGAGGPRDETQYF.

DNA for the CDR3: TGCAGTGCTAGAGATTGGTGGGGACATTCCTACGAGCAGTACTTC. As protein: CSARDWWGHSYEQYF. This chain connects TRBV20-1 to TRBJ2-7; tentatively, D is TRBD1 (6 bases). Trimming cost V 0 bases and J 1 base, with 13 bases left between them. CDR1 is DFQATT, CDR2 SNEGSKA, per germline (reference sequence). The CDR3 runs 15 residues.

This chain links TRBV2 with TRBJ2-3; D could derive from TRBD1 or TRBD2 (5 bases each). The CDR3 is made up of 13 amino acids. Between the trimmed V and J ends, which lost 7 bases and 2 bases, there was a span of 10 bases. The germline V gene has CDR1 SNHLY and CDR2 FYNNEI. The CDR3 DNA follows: TGTGCCAGCACCCGGGACCTCACAGATACGCAGTATTTT. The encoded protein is CASTRDLTDTQYF.

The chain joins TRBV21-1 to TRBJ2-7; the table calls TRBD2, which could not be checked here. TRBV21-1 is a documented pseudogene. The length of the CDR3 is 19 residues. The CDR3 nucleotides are TGTGCCAGCAGCAACTTAACCGGGACTAGCGAGAGGAGCTCCTACGAGCAGTACTTC. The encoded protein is CASSNLTGTSERSSYEQYF.

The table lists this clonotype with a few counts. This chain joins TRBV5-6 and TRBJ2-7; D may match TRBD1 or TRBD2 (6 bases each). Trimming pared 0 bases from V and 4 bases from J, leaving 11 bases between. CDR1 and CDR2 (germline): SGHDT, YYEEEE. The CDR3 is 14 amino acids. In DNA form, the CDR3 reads TGTGCCAGCAGCTTGGAACAGGGACTTTACGAGCAGTACTTC. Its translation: CASSLEQGLYEQYF.

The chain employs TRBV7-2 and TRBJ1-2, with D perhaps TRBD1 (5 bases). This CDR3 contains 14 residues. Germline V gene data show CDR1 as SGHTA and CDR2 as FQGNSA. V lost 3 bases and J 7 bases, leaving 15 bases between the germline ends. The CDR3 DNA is TGTGCCAGCAGCTTGCGGGGCGCGGCGCGTGGCTACACCTTC. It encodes CASSLRGAARGYTF.

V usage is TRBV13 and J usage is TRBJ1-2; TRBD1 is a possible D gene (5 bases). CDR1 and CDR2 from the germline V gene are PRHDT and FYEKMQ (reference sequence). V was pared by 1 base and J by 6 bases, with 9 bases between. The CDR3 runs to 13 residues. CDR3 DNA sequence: TGTGCCAGCAGCTTAGAGACAGCGCATGGCTACACCTTC. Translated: CASSLETAHGYTF.

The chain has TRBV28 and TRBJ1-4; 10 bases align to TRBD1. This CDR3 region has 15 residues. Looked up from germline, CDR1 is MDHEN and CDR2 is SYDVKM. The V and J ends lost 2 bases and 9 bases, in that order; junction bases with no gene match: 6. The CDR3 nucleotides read TGTGCCAGCAGTTTAGCGACAGGGGGCTTCAAAAAACTGTTTTTT. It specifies CASSLATGGFKKLFF.

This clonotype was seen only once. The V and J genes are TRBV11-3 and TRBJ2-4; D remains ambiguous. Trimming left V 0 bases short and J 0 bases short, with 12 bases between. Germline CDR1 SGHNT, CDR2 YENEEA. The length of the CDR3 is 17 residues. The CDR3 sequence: CASSLDRVSIAKNIQYF. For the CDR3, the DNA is TGTGCCAGCAGCTTAGATAGGGTGTCGATAGCCAAAAACATTCAGTACTTC.

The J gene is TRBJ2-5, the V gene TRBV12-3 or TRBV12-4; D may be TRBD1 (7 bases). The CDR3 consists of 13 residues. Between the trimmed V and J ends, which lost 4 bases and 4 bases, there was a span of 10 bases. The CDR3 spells CASSSGGRETQYF. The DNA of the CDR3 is TGTGCCAGCAGTTCAGGGGGGCGAGAGACCCAGTACTTC.

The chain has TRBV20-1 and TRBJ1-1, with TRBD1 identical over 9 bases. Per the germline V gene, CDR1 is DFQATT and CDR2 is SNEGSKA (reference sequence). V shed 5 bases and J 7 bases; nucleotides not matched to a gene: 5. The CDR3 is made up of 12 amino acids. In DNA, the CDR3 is TGCAGTGCTGAGACAGGGGGTAGTGAAGCTTTCTTT. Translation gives CSAETGGSEAFF.